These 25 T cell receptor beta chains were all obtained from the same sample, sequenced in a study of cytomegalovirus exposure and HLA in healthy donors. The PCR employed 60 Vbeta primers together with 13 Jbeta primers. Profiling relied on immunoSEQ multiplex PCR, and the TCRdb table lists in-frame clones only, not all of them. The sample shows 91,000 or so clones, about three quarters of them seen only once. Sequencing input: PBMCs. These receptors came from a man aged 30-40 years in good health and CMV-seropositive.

Here the CDR3 DNA reads TGTGCCAGCAGCGTAAGAGCGGGAGACCCCTACGAGCAGTACTTC. Amino acids: CASSVRAGDPYEQYF. V and J are TRBV7-9 and TRBJ2-7; TRBD2 matches at 8 bases. V was clipped by 5 bases and J by 2 bases; unmatched bases: 8. This CDR3 comprises 15 residues. CDR1 and CDR2 from the germline V gene are SEHNR and FQNEAQ (reference sequence).

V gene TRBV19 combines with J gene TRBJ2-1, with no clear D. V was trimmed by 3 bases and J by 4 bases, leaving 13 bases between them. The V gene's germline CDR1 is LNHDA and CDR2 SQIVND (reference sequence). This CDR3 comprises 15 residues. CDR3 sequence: CASSMSPVAYNEQFF. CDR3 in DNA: TGTGCCAGTAGTATGAGCCCGGTTGCTTACAATGAGCAGTTCTTC.

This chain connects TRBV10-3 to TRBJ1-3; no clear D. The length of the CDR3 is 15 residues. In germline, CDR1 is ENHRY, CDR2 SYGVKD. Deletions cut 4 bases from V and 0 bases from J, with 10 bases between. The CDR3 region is CAISGAYPSGNTIYF. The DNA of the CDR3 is TGTGCCATCAGTGGAGCTTACCCCTCTGGAAACACCATATATTTT.

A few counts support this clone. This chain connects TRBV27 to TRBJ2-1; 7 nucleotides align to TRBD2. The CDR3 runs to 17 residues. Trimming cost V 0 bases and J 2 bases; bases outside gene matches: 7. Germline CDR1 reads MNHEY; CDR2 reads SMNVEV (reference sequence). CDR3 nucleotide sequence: TGTGCCAGCAGTTTATCGACGGGGGAGGGACCCTACAATGAGCAGTTCTTC. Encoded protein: CASSLSTGEGPYNEQFF.

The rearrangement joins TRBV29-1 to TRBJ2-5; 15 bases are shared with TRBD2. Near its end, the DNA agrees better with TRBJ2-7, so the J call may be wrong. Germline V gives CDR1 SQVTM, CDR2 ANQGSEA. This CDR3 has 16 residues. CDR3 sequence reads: CSVGGLAGGSMNEQYF. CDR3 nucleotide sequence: TGCAGCGTGGGGGGACTAGCGGGAGGTTCAATGAACGAGCAGTACTTC.

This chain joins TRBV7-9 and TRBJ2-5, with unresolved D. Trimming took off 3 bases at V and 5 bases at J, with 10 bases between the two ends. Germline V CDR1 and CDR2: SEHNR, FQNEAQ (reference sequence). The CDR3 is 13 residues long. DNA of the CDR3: TGTGCCAGCAGCTTTAGATGGTTGGAGACCCAGTACTTC. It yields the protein CASSFRWLETQYF.

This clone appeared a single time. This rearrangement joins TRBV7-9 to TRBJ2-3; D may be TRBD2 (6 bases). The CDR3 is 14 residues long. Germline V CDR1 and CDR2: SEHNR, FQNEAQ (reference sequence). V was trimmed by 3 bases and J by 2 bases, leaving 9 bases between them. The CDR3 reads CASSFGGFTDTQYF. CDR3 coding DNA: TGTGCCAGCAGCTTTGGGGGGTTCACAGATACGCAGTATTTT. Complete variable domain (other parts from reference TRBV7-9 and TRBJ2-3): DTGVSQNPRHKITKRGQNVTFRCDPISEHNRLYWYRQTLGQGPEFLTYFQNEAQLEKSRLLSDRFSAERPKGSFSTLEIQRTEQGDSAMYLCASSFGGFTDTQYFGPGTRLTVL.

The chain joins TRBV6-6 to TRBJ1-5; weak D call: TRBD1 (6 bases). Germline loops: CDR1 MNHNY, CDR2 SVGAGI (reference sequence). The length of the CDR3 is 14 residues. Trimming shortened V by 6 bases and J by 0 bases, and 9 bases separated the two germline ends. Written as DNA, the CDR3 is TGTGCCAGCAGCCGGACAGATAGCAATCAGCCCCAGCATTTT. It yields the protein CASSRTDSNQPQHF.

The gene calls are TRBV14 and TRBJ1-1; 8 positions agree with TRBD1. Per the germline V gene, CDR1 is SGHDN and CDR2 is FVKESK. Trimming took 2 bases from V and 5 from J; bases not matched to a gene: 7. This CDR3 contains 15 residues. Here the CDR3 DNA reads TGTGCCAGCAGCCAACTATACAGGGGGTTGACTGAAGCTTTCTTT. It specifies CASSQLYRGLTEAFF.

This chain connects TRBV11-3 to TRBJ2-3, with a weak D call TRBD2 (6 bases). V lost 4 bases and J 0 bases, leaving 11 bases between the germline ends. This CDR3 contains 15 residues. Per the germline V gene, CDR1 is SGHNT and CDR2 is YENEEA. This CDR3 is CASSSKAGSTDTQYF. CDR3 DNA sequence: TGTGCCAGCAGCTCAAAAGCGGGTAGCACAGATACGCAGTATTTT.

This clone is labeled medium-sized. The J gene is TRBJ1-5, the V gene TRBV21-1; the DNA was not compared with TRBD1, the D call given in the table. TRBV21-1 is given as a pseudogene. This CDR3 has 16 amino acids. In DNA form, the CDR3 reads TGTGCCAGCTCTGAGGACAGGGGTCGAGGCAATCAGCCCCAGCATTTT. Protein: CASSEDRGRGNQPQHF.

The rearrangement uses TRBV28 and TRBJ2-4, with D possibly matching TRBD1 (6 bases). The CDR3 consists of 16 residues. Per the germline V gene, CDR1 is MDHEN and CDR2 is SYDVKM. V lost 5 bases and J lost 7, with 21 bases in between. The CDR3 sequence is CASSRPGTQRINIQYF. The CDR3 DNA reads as TGTGCCAGCAGTCGTCCCGGGACACAAAGGATCAACATTCAGTACTTC.

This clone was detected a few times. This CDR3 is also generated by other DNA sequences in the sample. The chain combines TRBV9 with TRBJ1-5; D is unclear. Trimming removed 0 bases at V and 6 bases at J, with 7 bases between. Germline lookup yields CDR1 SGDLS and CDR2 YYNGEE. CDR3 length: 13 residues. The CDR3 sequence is CASSVGGGQPQHF. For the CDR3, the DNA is TGTGCCAGCAGCGTAGGGGGAGGTCAGCCCCAGCATTTT.

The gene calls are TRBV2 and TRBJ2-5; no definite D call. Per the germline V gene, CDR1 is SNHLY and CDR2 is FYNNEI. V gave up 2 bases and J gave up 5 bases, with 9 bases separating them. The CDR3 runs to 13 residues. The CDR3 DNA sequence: TGTGCCAGCAGTGAATTTCTAGAGGAGACCCAGTACTTC. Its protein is CASSEFLEETQYF.

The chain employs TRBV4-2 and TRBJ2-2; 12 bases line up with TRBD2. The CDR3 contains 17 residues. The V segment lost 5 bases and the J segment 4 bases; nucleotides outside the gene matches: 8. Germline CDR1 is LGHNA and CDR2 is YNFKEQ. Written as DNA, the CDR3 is TGTGCCAGCAGCGTTCGTTCTAGCGGGGGGGCCACCGGGGAGCTGTTTTTT. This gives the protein CASSVRSSGGATGELFF.

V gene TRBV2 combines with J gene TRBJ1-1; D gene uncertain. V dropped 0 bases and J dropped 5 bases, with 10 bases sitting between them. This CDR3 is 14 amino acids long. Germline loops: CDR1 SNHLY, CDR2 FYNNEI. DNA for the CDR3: TGTGCCAGCAGTGAAGCGCTTCCGGGGACTGAAGCTTTCTTT. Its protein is CASSEALPGTEAFF.

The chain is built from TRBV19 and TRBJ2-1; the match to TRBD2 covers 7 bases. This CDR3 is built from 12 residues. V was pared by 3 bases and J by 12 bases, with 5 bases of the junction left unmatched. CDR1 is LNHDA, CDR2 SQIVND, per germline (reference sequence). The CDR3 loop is CASSIWEGGQFF. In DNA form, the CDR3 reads TGTGCCAGTAGTATTTGGGAGGGTGGGCAGTTCTTC.

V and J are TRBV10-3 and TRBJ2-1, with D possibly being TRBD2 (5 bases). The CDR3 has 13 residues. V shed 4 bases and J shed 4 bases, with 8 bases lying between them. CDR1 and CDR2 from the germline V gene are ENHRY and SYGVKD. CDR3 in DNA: TGTGCCATCAGTGTTCGGGAATACAATGAGCAGTTCTTC. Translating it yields CAISVREYNEQFF.

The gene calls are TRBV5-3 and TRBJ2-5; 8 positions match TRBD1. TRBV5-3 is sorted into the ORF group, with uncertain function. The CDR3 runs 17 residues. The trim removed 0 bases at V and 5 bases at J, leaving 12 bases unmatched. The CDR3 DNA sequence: TGTGCCAGAAGCTTGGCGGACAGGGAATTAGAGGGGGAGACCCAGTACTTC. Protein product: CARSLADRELEGETQYF.

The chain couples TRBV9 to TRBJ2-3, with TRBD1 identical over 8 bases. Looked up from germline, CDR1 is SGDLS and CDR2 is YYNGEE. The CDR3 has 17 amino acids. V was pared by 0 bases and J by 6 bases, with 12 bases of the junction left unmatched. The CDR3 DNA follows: TGTGCCAGCAGCGTAGATCTTATCGGGACAGGTTCGGATACGCAGTATTTT. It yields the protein CASSVDLIGTGSDTQYF.

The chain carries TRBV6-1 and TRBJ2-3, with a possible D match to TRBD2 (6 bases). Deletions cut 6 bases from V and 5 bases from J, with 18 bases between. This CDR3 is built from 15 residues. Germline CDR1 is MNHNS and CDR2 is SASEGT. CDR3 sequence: CASRPIGSQKDTQYF. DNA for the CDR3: TGTGCCAGCAGACCGATCGGGAGTCAGAAAGATACGCAGTATTTT.

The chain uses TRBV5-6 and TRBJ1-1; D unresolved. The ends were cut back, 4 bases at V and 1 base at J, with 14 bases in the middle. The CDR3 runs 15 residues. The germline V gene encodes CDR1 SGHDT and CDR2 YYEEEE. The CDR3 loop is CASSLLPGGNTEAFF. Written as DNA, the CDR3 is TGTGCCAGCAGCCTTCTCCCGGGAGGGAACACTGAAGCTTTCTTT.

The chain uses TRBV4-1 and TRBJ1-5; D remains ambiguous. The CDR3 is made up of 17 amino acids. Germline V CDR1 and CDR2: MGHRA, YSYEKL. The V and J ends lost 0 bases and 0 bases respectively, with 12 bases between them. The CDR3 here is CASSQDPTGYSNQPQHF. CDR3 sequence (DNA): TGCGCCAGCAGCCAAGACCCCACGGGGTATAGCAATCAGCCCCAGCATTTT.

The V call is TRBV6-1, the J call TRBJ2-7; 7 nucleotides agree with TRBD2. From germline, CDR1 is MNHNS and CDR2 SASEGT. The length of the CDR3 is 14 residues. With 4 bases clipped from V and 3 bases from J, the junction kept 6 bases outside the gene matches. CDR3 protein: CASSAVGGIYEQYV. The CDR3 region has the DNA TGTGCCAGCAGTGCGGTGGGGGGGATCTACGAGCAGTACGTC.

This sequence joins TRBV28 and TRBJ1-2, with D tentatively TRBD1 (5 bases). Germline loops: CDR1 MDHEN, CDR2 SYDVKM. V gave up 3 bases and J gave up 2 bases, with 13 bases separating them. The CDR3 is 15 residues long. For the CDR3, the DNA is TGTGCCAGCAGTTTTGAGTCGGACAAGAACTATGGCTACACCTTC. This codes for CASSFESDKNYGYTF.